This T cell receptor beta chain was obtained from a study of blood T cells in healthy people across ages. Germline loops: CDR1 MGHRA, CDR2 YSYEKL. Trimming took off 3 bases at V and 2 bases at J, with 17 bases between the two ends. The CDR3 is 16 residues long. With a J-beta primer mix and a sample-barcoded 5' primer, a second PCR ran about 7 to 12 cycles. Every individual sample yielded 3 million or more paired-end reads (each containing CDR3). From the 5' RACE reads, TCRdb called clonotypes with MiXCR, one entry per CDR3 protein. The table has about a million distinct CDR3 sequences, around 48% seen once. Only a few counts were recorded for this clonotype.

V and J are TRBV4-1 and TRBJ2-7; possible D gene TRBD1, 6 bases. This sequence was found in a man aged 25 to 40 in good health. What was sequenced was blood. The CDR3: CASSQEQGRRPYEQYF. The CDR3 region has the DNA TGCGCCAGCAGCCAGGAACAGGGACGTAGACCCTACGAGCAGTACTTC.